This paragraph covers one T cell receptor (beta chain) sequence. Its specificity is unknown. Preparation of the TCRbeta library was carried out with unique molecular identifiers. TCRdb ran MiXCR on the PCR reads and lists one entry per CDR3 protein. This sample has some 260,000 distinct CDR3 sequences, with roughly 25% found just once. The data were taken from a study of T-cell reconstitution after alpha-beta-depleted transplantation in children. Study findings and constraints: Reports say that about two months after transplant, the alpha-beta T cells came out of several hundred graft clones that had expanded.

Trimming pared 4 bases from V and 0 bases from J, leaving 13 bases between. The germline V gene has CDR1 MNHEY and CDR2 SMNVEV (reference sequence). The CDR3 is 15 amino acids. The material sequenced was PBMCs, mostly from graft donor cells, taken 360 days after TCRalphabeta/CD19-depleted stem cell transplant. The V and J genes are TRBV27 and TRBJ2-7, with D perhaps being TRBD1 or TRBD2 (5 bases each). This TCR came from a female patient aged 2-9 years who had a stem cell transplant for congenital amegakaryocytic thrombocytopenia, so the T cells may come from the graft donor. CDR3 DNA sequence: TGTGCCAGCAGTTCCCTGGGACGGAACTCCTACGAGCAGTACTTC. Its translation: CASSSLGRNSYEQYF.